Listed below are T cell receptor beta chains from one sample, sequenced in a study of blood T cell repertoires in COVID-19. Sequencing used immunoSEQ multiplex PCR; TCRdb keeps in-frame clones, though not all of them. The top ten hold less than 3% of the sample, which has 150,000 to 200,000 clones, around 72% seen once. The source material was peripheral blood. These receptors all stem from a woman of 80 years or more with acute or convalescent COVID-19. Each CDR3 is given with its conserved first and last residue. The D gene is left open where the match is weak. Clone size is shown for a subset of rows, as once, few, many or a class of expanded clone.

TRBV27	.	TRBJ1-1	TRBD1	CASSSDRATEAFF	TGTGCCAGCAGTTCCGACAGGGCCACTGAAGCTTTCTTT
TRBV2	once	TRBJ1-4	TRBD1	CASSGDRPATNEKLFF	TGTGCCAGCAGTGGGGACAGACCAGCAACTAATGAAAAACTGTTTTTT
TRBV2	.	TRBJ1-3	.	CASSREGAGGNTIYF	TGTGCCAGCAGTCGCGAAGGGGCAGGGGGAAACACCATATATTTT
TRBV12-3/TRBV12-4	few	TRBJ1-5	.	CASSFGRDQPQHF	TGTGCCAGCAGTTTTGGCAGGGATCAGCCCCAGCATTTT
TRBV24-1	.	TRBJ2-1	TRBD1	CATSERTGPNYNEQFF	TGTGCCACCAGTGAGAGGACAGGGCCAAACTACAATGAGCAGTTCTTC
TRBV7-9	.	TRBJ2-5	TRBD1	CASSLAWDRGLQETQYF	TGTGCCAGCAGCTTAGCCTGGGACAGGGGGCTCCAAGAGACCCAGTACTTC
TRBV5-1	.	TRBJ2-2	TRBD1	CASSEAGTGYSGELFF	TGCGCCAGCAGCGAGGCTGGGACAGGGTATTCCGGGGAGCTGTTTTTT
TRBV28	.	TRBJ1-1	.	CASSFSGRGGVTEAFF	TGTGCCAGCAGTTTTAGCGGCCGGGGGGGAGTCACTGAAGCTTTCTTT
TRBV7-9	.	TRBJ1-4	.	CASSLGVVATNEKLFF	TGTGCCAGCAGCTTAGGAGTAGTTGCAACTAATGAAAAACTGTTTTTT
TRBV7-2	.	TRBJ1-2	.	CASSPLNTESLYGYTF	TGTGCCAGCAGCCCCCTTAATACAGAAAGTCTCTATGGCTACACCTTC
TRBV7-2	few	TRBJ1-4	TRBD1	CASSPWTGLGEKLFF	TGTGCCAGCAGCCCTTGGACAGGGCTAGGCGAAAAACTGTTTTTT
TRBV6-5	.	TRBJ2-5	.	CASSSSGAGGWETQYF	TGTGCCAGCAGTTCCTCGGGGGCAGGGGGTTGGGAGACCCAGTACTTC
TRBV19	.	TRBJ2-2	TRBD1	CASSHAGGVDTGELFF	TGTGCCAGTAGTCACGCAGGGGGCGTCGACACCGGGGAGCTGTTTTTT
TRBV6-5	.	TRBJ2-1	.	CASSYSWTAKPGGQFF	TGTGCCAGCAGTTACTCGTGGACAGCCAAGCCCGGAGGGCAGTTCTTC
TRBV28	.	TRBJ1-4	TRBD1	CASSWRGPVEKLFF	TGTGCCAGCAGTTGGAGGGGGCCGGTTGAAAAACTGTTTTTT
TRBV9	.	TRBJ2-1	.	CASNTGTAYNEQFF	TGTGCCAGCAACACGGGGACTGCCTACAATGAGCAGTTCTTC
TRBV19	few	TRBJ2-1	TRBD2	CASSIKGLAGNEQFF	TGTGCCAGTAGTATTAAAGGACTAGCGGGCAATGAGCAGTTCTTC
TRBV7-9	.	TRBJ2-7	TRBD2	CASSLGLDKSSYEQYF	TGTGCCAGCAGCCTAGGACTAGACAAAAGCTCCTACGAGCAGTACTTC
TRBV7-2	.	TRBJ1-6	TRBD1	CASQGGQYNSPLHF	TGTGCCAGCCAAGGGGGACAGTATAATTCACCCCTCCACTTT
TRBV19	.	TRBJ2-5	.	CASRDLGETQYF	TGTGCCAGTAGGGACTTAGGGGAGACCCAGTACTTC
TRBV19	.	TRBJ2-7	.	CASTFSSDLSLGEQYF	TGTGCCAGCACATTTAGTAGCGATTTATCACTGGGCGAGCAGTACTTC
TRBV6-5	.	TRBJ2-3	.	CASSTGTDTQYF	TGTGCCAGCTCGACAGGCACAGATACGCAGTATTTT
TRBV11-3	few	TRBJ1-3	.	CASSTGPGRYF	TGTGCCAGCAGCACCGGGCCAGGGCGATATTTT
TRBV29-1	.	TRBJ2-3	TRBD2	CSVEEELAGVGIVDTQYF	TGCAGCGTTGAAGAGGAACTAGCGGGAGTCGGCATCGTGGATACGCAGTATTTT
TRBV12-3/TRBV12-4	.	TRBJ1-2	.	CASRPEAGGSTF	TGTGCCAGCAGACCGGAAGCAGGAGGATCCACCTTC
TRBV7-9	.	TRBJ1-1	.	CASSLESGEAFF	TGTGCCAGCAGCTTAGAGTCAGGAGAAGCTTTCTTT
TRBV5-5	.	TRBJ2-1	.	CASSLDIMYYNEQFF	TGTGCCAGCAGCTTGGACATAATGTATTACAATGAGCAGTTCTTC
TRBV21-1	once	TRBJ1-2	.	CASSKSTGYGYTF	TGTGCCAGCAGCAAAAGTACCGGGTATGGCTACACCTTC
TRBV24-1	.	TRBJ2-7	TRBD1	CATSEPGQGDHEQYF	TGTGCCACCAGTGAACCGGGACAGGGCGACCACGAGCAGTACTTC
TRBV6-2/TRBV6-3	.	TRBJ2-2	.	CASSYETTNTGELFF	TGTGCCAGCAGTTACGAGACAACGAACACCGGGGAGCTGTTTTTT
TRBV30	once	TRBJ2-5	TRBD1	CAWSSTGGETQYF	TGTGCCTGGAGTTCGACAGGGGGTGAGACCCAGTACTTC
TRBV19	.	TRBJ2-1	.	CASSPNNEQFF	TGTGCCAGTAGCCCAAACAATGAGCAGTTCTTC
TRBV11-2	.	TRBJ2-3	.	CASSLDPSEIPDTQYF	TGTGCCAGCAGCTTAGATCCTAGCGAGATCCCAGATACGCAGTATTTT
TRBV19	once	TRBJ1-1	.	CASTPETRTEAFF	TGTGCCAGTACTCCAGAGACAAGGACTGAAGCTTTCTTT
TRBV4-1	.	TRBJ1-1	TRBD1	CASSRGQGAFNTEAFF	TGCGCCAGCAGCCGAGGACAGGGCGCTTTTAACACTGAAGCTTTCTTT
TRBV2	.	TRBJ2-3	TRBD1	CASSEAPGQAKIPQYF	TGTGCCAGCAGTGAAGCCCCCGGACAGGCAAAAATCCCGCAGTATTTT
TRBV3-1/TRBV3-2	few	TRBJ1-4	.	CASSRPSPRVKEPTNEKLFF	TGTGCCAGCAGCCGCCCATCCCCCAGGGTTAAAGAGCCAACTAATGAAAAACTGTTTTTT
TRBV19	.	TRBJ2-3	.	CASSYMGAGFPDTQYF	TGTGCCAGTAGTTATATGGGGGCGGGTTTCCCAGATACGCAGTATTTT
TRBV30	.	TRBJ1-4	TRBD1	CAWSEQGATGKLFF	TGTGCCTGGAGTGAACAGGGGGCTACGGGAAAACTGTTTTTT
TRBV28	.	TRBJ2-3	.	CAGGRGSGPDTQYF	TGTGCCGGGGGGCGCGGGAGCGGTCCAGATACGCAGTATTTT
TRBV29-1	medium-sized	TRBJ1-5	.	CSVEVGGNDQPQHF	TGCAGCGTTGAAGTGGGAGGGAACGATCAGCCCCAGCATTTT
TRBV9	few	TRBJ2-7	.	CASSARDTSYEQYF	TGTGCCAGCAGCGCAAGGGACACCTCCTACGAGCAGTACTTC
TRBV18	.	TRBJ2-7	.	CASSRAPAGEQYF	TGTGCCAGCTCACGCGCCCCCGCGGGGGAGCAGTACTTC
TRBV2	.	TRBJ2-2	.	CASRLPFANTGELFF	TGTGCCAGCAGACTCCCGTTCGCGAACACCGGGGAGCTGTTTTTT
TRBV5-5	.	TRBJ1-6	.	CASSLAGRFLYSPLHF	TGTGCCAGCAGCTTGGCGGGGAGGTTCCTGTATTCACCCCTCCACTTT
TRBV5-1	.	TRBJ1-5	.	CASSPRGGNQPQHF	TGCGCCAGCAGCCCCCGGGGGGGAAATCAGCCCCAGCATTTT
TRBV19	once	TRBJ1-5	.	CASSIVQGSNNQPQHF	TGTGCCAGTAGTATAGTACAGGGATCCAACAATCAGCCCCAGCATTTT
TRBV2	.	TRBJ2-3	.	CASSAGSGTDTQYF	TGTGCCAGCAGTGCAGGCAGTGGGACAGATACGCAGTATTTT
TRBV18	.	TRBJ2-5	.	CASSPIHRDTYQETQYF	TGTGCCAGCTCACCTATCCACAGAGATACCTACCAAGAGACCCAGTACTTC
TRBV2	.	TRBJ1-4	.	CASSASGWEKLFF	TGTGCCAGCAGTGCGAGCGGTTGGGAAAAACTGTTTTTT
TRBV10-2	.	TRBJ1-3	TRBD1	CASIGQGDRSGNTIYF	TGCGCCAGCATCGGGCAGGGGGATCGATCTGGAAACACCATATATTTT